This is a list of T cell receptor beta chains from one sample in a study of PD-L1 blockade in urothelial cancer. TCRdb's table, derived via immunoSEQ multiplex PCR, lists solely in-frame clones and lacks some. The table includes some 65,000 clones, 81% detected once. The sequencing here drew on PBMCs, taken around atezolizumab (anti-PD-L1) treatment. The receptors were sampled from a man between 65 and 80 years old with urothelial cancer. CDR3s include the opening cysteine and the closing phenylalanine or tryptophan. D genes are given only for firm matches. Clone size, where shown, is once, few, many, or a class for clones that have expanded.

abundance | d_gene | j_gene | v_gene | CDR3aa | CDR3nt
. | . | TRBJ2-6 | TRBV29-1 | CSVEDPDYSGANVLTF | TGCAGCGTTGAAGATCCGGACTACTCTGGGGCCAACGTCCTGACTTTC
. | TRBD2 | TRBJ2-7 | TRBV30 | CAWASGISSEQYF | TGTGCCTGGGCTAGCGGGATATCATCCGAGCAGTACTTC
once | . | TRBJ1-1 | TRBV19 | CASQGSNTEAFF | TGTGCTTCTCAGGGATCGAACACTGAAGCTTTCTTT
. | . | TRBJ2-4 | TRBV5-6 | CASSLTGSNIQYF | TGTGCCAGCAGCTTGACAGGGTCAAACATTCAGTACTTC
. | TRBD1 | TRBJ2-1 | TRBV7-9 | CASSQGQGSSYNEQFF | TGTGCCAGCAGCCAAGGACAGGGCAGCTCCTACAATGAGCAGTTCTTC
once | TRBD2 | TRBJ2-3 | TRBV19 | CASTKGLAGDLHNTDTQYF | TGTGCCAGTACCAAGGGACTAGCGGGGGACCTTCATAACACAGATACGCAGTATTTT
. | TRBD1 | TRBJ2-2 | TRBV5-1 | CASSGTGDTGELFF | TGCGCCAGCTCCGGGACAGGGGACACCGGGGAGCTGTTTTTT
. | TRBD2 | TRBJ2-5 | TRBV18 | CASSPMGGLAGDKTQYF | TGTGCCAGCTCACCAATGGGGGGACTAGCGGGAGACAAGACCCAGTACTTC
. | . | TRBJ1-3 | TRBV2 | CASSEGRASGNTIYF | TGTGCCAGCAGTGAAGGAAGAGCGTCTGGAAACACCATATATTTT
. | TRBD2 | TRBJ2-1 | TRBV5-1 | CASSLGLAGGHNEQFF | TGCGCCAGCAGCTTGGGGCTAGCGGGAGGTCACAATGAGCAGTTCTTC
. | TRBD2 | TRBJ2-1 | TRBV4-1 | CASSPEGGGLAGGRIEQFF | TGCGCCAGCAGCCCAGAAGGAGGGGGCCTAGCGGGAGGGAGGATTGAGCAGTTCTTC
. | TRBD1 | TRBJ1-1 | TRBV19 | CASSMGQGRNTEAFF | TGTGCCAGTAGTATGGGACAGGGGCGAAACACTGAAGCTTTCTTT
. | . | TRBJ1-2 | TRBV5-4 | CASSLSGLGYGYTF | TGTGCCAGCAGCTTATCAGGGCTTGGCTATGGCTACACCTTC
. | TRBD2 | TRBJ2-4 | TRBV6-6 | CASSYLGLAGVNIQYF | TGTGCCAGCAGTTATTTAGGACTAGCGGGAGTAAACATTCAGTACTTC
. | . | TRBJ2-1 | TRBV29-1 | CSASPTGAYNEQFF | TGCAGCGCCTCACCGACGGGGGCCTACAATGAGCAGTTCTTC
. | . | TRBJ2-6 | TRBV2 | CASSDRGSGANVLTF | TGTGCCAGCAGTGATCGGGGGTCTGGGGCCAACGTCCTGACTTTC
. | TRBD2 | TRBJ2-1 | TRBV14 | CASSQLGLASYNEQFF | TGTGCCAGCAGCCAATTGGGACTAGCGAGCTACAATGAGCAGTTCTTC
. | TRBD2 | TRBJ2-1 | TRBV7-9 | CASSLAGGGPSRYNEQFF | TGTGCCAGCAGCTTAGCCGGGGGAGGGCCCTCAAGATACAATGAGCAGTTCTTC
. | . | TRBJ1-2 | TRBV5-1 | CASSLAGQVENYGYTF | TGCGCCAGCAGCTTGGCCGGTCAGGTAGAAAACTATGGCTACACCTTC
few | TRBD1 | TRBJ1-1 | TRBV5-1 | CASSWTGLATEAFF | TGCGCCAGCAGCTGGACAGGGCTTGCCACTGAAGCTTTCTTT
. | TRBD2 | TRBJ2-2 | TRBV6-1 | CASSGLGLAGTGELFF | TGTGCCAGCAGTGGGTTGGGACTAGCGGGGACCGGGGAGCTGTTTTTT
. | . | TRBJ2-7 | TRBV19 | CASSMRAGTHEQYF | TGTGCCAGTAGTATGAGGGCCGGGACACACGAGCAGTACTTC
. | . | TRBJ2-1 | TRBV21-1 | CASSPRTSGRVRNEQFF | TGTGCCAGCAGCCCTCGGACTAGCGGGAGGGTGAGGAATGAGCAGTTCTTC
. | TRBD2 | TRBJ2-7 | TRBV19 | CASSRTSDSYEQYF | TGTGCCAGTAGTCGGACTAGCGACTCCTACGAGCAGTACTTC
. | . | TRBJ1-1 | TRBV10-1 | CASSGPGQFPFF | TGCGCCAGCAGTGGACCGGGACAATTTCCTTTCTTT
. | . | TRBJ2-3 | TRBV11-2 | CASSPSETDTQYF | TGTGCCAGCAGCCCTTCGGAGACAGATACGCAGTATTTT
. | . | TRBJ2-6 | TRBV5-1 | CASSLSVANVLTF | TGCGCCAGCAGCTTATCGGTGGCCAACGTCCTGACTTTC
. | TRBD2 | TRBJ2-5 | TRBV18 | CASSRGTSGSGEETQYF | TGTGCCAGCTCACGCGGGACTAGCGGGTCGGGGGAAGAGACCCAGTACTTC